Below are 10 T cell receptor beta chains sequenced from a single sample in a study of cytomegalovirus exposure and HLA in healthy donors. The PCR employed 60 Vbeta primers together with 13 Jbeta primers. TCRdb's table, derived via immunoSEQ multiplex PCR, lists solely in-frame clones and lacks some. The sample has more than 140,000 clones, over 60% seen once; the top ten hold approximately 0.66%. Sample: PBMCs. The receptors shown here come from a male donor in good health and CMV-seronegative.

V and J are TRBV27 and TRBJ1-1; TRBD1 might be the D (6 bases). Per germline, CDR1 MNHEY and CDR2 SMNVEV (reference sequence). Trimming took 3 bases from V and 0 from J, leaving 11 bases between them. The CDR3 totals 15 residues. CDR3 DNA: TGTGCCAGCAGTTTGGCAGGGGTCGTGAACACTGAAGCTTTCTTT. Translation: CASSLAGVVNTEAFF.

The chain couples TRBV2 to TRBJ1-4; D is perhaps TRBD1 (6 bases). This CDR3 contains 15 residues. V lost 2 bases, J lost 7 bases, and 14 bases lay in between. CDR1 SNHLY and CDR2 FYNNEI come from the germline V gene. CDR3 DNA sequence: TGTGCCAGCAGTGAATTTTTGGGGGCGCTTGAAAAACTGTTTTTT. This translates into CASSEFLGALEKLFF.

This sequence joins TRBV19 and TRBJ2-7, with 10 bases fitting TRBD1. With V trimmed by 4 bases and J by 4 bases, 4 bases remained unmatched. This CDR3 spans 14 amino acids. CDR1 is LNHDA and CDR2 is SQIVND in the germline V gene (reference sequence). CDR3: CASSSQDRGYEQYF. The CDR3 DNA sequence: TGTGCCAGTAGTAGCCAGGACAGGGGGTACGAGCAGTACTTC. Filled out from reference TRBV19 and TRBJ2-7, the complete variable domain reads DGGITQSPKYLFRKEGQNVTLSCEQNLNHDAMYWYRQDPGQGLRLIYYSQIVNDFQKGDIAEGYSVSREKKESFPLTVTSAQKNPTAFYLCASSSQDRGYEQYFGPGTRLTVT.

This clone was detected only a few times. One end of the junction fails to match germline, which may point to a read error. The rearrangement links TRBV7-9 to TRBJ2-7; 9 nucleotides align to TRBD1. Germline CDR1 and CDR2: SEHNR and FQNEAQ (reference sequence). This CDR3 region has 15 residues. CDR3 sequence: CSSSLGQGIIDEQYF. The CDR3 DNA reads TGTTCCAGCAGCCTGGGACAGGGTATCATCGACGAGCAGTACTTC.

The CDR3 sequence: CASSRGGSTEAFF. As DNA, the CDR3 is TGTGCCAGCAGCCGGGGAGGGAGCACTGAAGCTTTCTTT. The chain carries TRBV14 and TRBJ1-1; D unclear. CDR3 length: 13 amino acids. Deletions cut 4 bases from V and 4 bases from J, with 10 bases between. CDR1 and CDR2 (germline): SGHDN, FVKESK.

The chain joins TRBV6-5 to TRBJ2-1; 7 nucleotides line up with TRBD1. Germline V gives CDR1 MNHEY, CDR2 SVGAGI. Trimming took 0 bases from V and 4 from J; bases not matched to a gene: 6. This CDR3 region has 16 residues. CDR3 coding DNA: TGTGCCAGCAGTTACTCAGGGGGCGTGGGGTACAATGAGCAGTTCTTC. This encodes CASSYSGGVGYNEQFF.

V and J are TRBV7-8 and TRBJ2-2, with TRBD2 as a possible D gene (5 bases). From germline, CDR1 is SGHVS and CDR2 FQNEAQ. This CDR3 is built from 16 residues. V lost 2 bases and J 6 bases, leaving 16 bases between the germline ends. The CDR3: CASSLLLDSRSGELFF. Here the CDR3 DNA reads TGTGCCAGCAGCTTATTACTAGATAGTAGGTCCGGGGAGCTGTTTTTT.

J is TRBJ2-1 and V is TRBV10-1; 9 bases align to TRBD2. This CDR3 is built from 14 residues. Per the germline V gene, CDR1 is WNHNN and CDR2 is SYGVQD (reference sequence). The junction had 10 bases not matched to a gene; V was cut back by 7 bases and J by 9 bases. CDR3 region: CASNTSGRFGEQFF. The CDR3 DNA is TGCGCCAGCAACACTAGCGGGCGGTTTGGTGAGCAGTTCTTC.

The chain recombines TRBV2 with TRBJ2-5; 14 positions agree with TRBD2. With 4 bases clipped from V and 5 bases from J, the junction kept 6 bases outside the gene matches. Germline CDR1 and CDR2: SNHLY and FYNNEI. The CDR3 contains 16 residues. The CDR3 is CASSAGTSGGEETQYF. DNA for the CDR3: TGTGCCAGCAGTGCGGGGACTAGCGGGGGAGAGGAGACCCAGTACTTC. Using reference TRBV2 and TRBJ2-5 for the parts outside the CDR3, the full variable domain is EPEVTQTPSHQVTQMGQEVILRCVPISNHLYFYWYRQILGQKVEFLVSFYNNEISEKSEIFDDQFSVERPDGSNFTLKIRSTKLEDSAMYFCASSAGTSGGEETQYFGPGTRLLVL.

The genes are TRBV4-3 and TRBJ2-3, with D possibly being TRBD2 (6 bases). Germline V gene lookup returns CDR1 LGHNA and CDR2 YSLEER. CDR3 length: 14 residues. V was shortened by 4 bases and J by 2 bases, with 10 bases between the two germline ends. This CDR3 is CASSPSGPTDTQYF. The CDR3 DNA follows: TGCGCCAGCAGCCCCAGCGGGCCCACAGATACGCAGTATTTT.